The T cell receptor (beta chain) described here comes from a study of blood T cell repertoires in COVID-19. Germline CDR1 MNHEY, CDR2 SMNVEV (reference sequence). This CDR3 has 18 residues. The trim removed 2 bases at V and 0 bases at J, leaving 7 bases unmatched. Measured with immunoSEQ multiplex PCR; TCRdb has only the in-frame clones, and not every one. The sample includes approximately 220,000 clones, around 84% seen only once; the top ten take 7% to 8.5%. The sequenced sample was PBMCs or T cells enriched from blood (not recorded which). V is TRBV27 and J is TRBJ2-6; TRBD1 agrees at 7 bases. The source is a woman aged 35 to 49 with acute COVID-19. DNA of the CDR3: TGTGCCAGCAGTTTACTCGGGACAGCGAGCTCTGGGGCCAACGTCCTGACTTTC. Translated: CASSLLGTASSGANVLTF.